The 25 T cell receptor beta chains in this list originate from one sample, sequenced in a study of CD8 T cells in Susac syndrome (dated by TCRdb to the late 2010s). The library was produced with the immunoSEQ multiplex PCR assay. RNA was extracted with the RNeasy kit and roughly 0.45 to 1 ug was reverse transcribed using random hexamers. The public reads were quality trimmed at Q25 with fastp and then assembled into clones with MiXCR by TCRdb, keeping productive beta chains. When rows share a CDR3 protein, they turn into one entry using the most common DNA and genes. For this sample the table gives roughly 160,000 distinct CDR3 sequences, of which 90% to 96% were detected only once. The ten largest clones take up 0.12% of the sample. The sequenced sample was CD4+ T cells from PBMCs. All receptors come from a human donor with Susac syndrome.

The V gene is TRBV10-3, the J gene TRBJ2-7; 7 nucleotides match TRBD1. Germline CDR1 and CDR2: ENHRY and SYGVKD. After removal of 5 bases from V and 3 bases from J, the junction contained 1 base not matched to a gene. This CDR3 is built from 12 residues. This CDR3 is CAISRTGYEQYV. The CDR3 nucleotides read TGTGCCATCAGTCGGACAGGCTACGAGCAGTACGTC.

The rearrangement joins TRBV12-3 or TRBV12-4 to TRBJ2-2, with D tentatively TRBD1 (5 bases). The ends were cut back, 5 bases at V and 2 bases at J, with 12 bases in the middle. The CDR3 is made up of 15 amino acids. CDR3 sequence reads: CASSRRQRNTGELFF. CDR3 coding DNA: TGTGCCAGCAGTCGTAGACAGCGTAACACCGGGGAGCTGTTTTTT.

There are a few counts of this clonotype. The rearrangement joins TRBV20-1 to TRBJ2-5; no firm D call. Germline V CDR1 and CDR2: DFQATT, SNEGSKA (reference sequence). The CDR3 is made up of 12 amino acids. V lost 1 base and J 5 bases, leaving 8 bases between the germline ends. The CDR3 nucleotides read TGCAGTGCTAGAGGCAGTGCTGAGACCCAGTACTTC. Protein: CSARGSAETQYF.

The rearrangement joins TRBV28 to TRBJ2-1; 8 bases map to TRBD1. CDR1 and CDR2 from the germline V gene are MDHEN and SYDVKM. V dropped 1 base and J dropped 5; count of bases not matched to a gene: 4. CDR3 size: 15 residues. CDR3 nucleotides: TGTGCCAGCAGTTTATCAGGGGGCCTAAACAATGAGCAGTTCTTC. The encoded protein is CASSLSGGLNNEQFF.

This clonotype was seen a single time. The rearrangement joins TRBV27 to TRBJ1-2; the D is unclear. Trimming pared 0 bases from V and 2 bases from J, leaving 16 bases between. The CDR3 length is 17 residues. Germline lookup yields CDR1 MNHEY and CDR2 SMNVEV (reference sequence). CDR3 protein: CASSLSLGRLSNYGYTF. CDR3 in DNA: TGTGCCAGCAGTTTATCGCTAGGGCGACTATCAAACTATGGCTACACCTTC.

The CDR3 DNA reads TGTGCCAGCAGTTATGGGAGCGGAGACCCCTACGAGCAGTACTTC. Translating gives CASSYGSGDPYEQYF. The rearrangement links TRBV6-2 or TRBV6-3 to TRBJ2-7; D may be TRBD2 (5 bases). The CDR3 contains 15 residues. V shed 3 bases and J shed 2 bases, with 14 bases lying between them. CDR1 and CDR2 from the germline V gene are MNHEY and SVGEGT.

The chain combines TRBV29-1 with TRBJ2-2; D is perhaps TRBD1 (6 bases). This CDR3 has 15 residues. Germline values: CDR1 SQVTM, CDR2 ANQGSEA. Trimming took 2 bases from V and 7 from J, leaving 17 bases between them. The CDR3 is CSVELDSARIGELFF. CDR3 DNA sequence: TGCAGCGTTGAACTGGACAGCGCACGGATCGGGGAGCTGTTTTTT.

CDR3 region: CASSPTSGGAVDTQYF. The CDR3 DNA reads as TGTGCCAGCAGTCCCACTAGCGGGGGGGCGGTAGATACGCAGTATTTT. The rearrangement joins TRBV3-1 to TRBJ2-3; TRBD2 matches 13 bases. Germline CDR1 is LGHDT and CDR2 is YNNKEL (reference sequence). Trimming took 6 bases from V and 5 from J; bases not matched to a gene: 8. This CDR3 contains 16 residues.

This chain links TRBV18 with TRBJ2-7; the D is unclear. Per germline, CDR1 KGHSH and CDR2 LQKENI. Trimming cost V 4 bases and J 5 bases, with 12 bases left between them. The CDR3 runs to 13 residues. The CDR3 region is CASSRGWGNEQYF. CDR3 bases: TGTGCCAGCTCACGCGGTTGGGGAAACGAGCAGTACTTC.

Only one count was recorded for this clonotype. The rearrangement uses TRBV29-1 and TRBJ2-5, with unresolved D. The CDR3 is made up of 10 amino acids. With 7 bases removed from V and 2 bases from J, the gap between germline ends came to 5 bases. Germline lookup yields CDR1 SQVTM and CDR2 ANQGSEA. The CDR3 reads CSGMQETQYF. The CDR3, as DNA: TGCAGCGGTATGCAAGAGACCCAGTACTTC.

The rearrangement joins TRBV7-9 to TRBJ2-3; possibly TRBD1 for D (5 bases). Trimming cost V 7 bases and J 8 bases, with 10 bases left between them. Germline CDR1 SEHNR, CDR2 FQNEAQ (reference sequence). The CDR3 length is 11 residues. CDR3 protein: CASTQGPTQYF. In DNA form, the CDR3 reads TGTGCCAGCACCCAGGGTCCTACGCAGTATTTT.

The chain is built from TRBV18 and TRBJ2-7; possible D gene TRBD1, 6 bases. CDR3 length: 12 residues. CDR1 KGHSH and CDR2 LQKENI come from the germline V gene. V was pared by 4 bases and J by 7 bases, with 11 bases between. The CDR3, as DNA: TGTGCCAGCTCACGGGACACCTCGGAGCAGTACTTC. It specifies CASSRDTSEQYF. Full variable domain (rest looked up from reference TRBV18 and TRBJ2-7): NAGVMQNPRHLVRRRGQEARLRCSPMKGHSHVYWYRQLPEEGLKFMVYLQKENIIDESGMPKERFSAEFPKEGPSILRIQQVVRGDSAAYFCASSRDTSEQYFGPGTRLTVT.

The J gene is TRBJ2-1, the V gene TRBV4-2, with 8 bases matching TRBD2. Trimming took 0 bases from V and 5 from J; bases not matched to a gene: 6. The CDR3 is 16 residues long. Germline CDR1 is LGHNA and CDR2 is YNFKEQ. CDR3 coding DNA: TGTGCCAGCAGCCAAGATAGCGGGAATCTTCACAATGAGCAGTTCTTC. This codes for CASSQDSGNLHNEQFF.

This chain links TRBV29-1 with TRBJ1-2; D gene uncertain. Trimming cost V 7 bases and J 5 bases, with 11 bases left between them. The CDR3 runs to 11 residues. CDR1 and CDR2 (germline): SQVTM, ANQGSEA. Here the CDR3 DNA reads TGCAGCGCATGGAACGGGTATGGCTACACCTTC. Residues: CSAWNGYGYTF.

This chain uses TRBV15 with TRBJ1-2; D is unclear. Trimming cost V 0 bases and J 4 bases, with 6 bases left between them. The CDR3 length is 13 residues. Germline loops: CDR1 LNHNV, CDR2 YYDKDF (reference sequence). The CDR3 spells CATSRERFYGYTF. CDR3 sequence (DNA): TGTGCCACCAGCAGAGAACGATTCTATGGCTACACCTTC. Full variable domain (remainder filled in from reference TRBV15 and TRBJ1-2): DAMVIQNPRYQVTQFGKPVTLSCSQTLNHNVMYWYQQKSSQAPKLLFHYYDKDFNNEADTPDNFQSRRPNTSFCFLDIRSPGLGDTAMYLCATSRERFYGYTFGSGTRLTVV.

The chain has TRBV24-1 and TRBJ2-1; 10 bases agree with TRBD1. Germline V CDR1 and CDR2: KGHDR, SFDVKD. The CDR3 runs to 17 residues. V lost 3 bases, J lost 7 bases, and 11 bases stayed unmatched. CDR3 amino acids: CATSDPTGTGDRNEQFF. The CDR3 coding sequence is TGTGCCACCAGTGATCCTACCGGGACAGGGGATCGGAATGAGCAGTTCTTC.

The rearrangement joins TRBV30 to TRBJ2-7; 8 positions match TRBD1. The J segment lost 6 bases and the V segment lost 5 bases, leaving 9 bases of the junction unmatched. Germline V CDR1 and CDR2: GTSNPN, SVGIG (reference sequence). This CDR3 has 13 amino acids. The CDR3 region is CAWHHQGASEQYF. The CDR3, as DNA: TGTGCCTGGCATCACCAGGGGGCTAGCGAGCAGTACTTC.

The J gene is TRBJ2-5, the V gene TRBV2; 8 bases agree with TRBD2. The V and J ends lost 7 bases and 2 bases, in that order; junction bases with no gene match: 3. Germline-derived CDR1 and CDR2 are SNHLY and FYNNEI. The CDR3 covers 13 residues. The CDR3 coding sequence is TGTGCCAGCAAGGGCGGGGGGCAAGAGACCCAGTACTTC. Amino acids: CASKGGGQETQYF.

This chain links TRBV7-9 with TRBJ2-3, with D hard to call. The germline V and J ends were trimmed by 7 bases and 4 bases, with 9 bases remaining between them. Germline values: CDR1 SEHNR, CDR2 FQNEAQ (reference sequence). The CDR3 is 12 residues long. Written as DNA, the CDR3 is TGTGCCAGCACCCCGGGTCCAGATACGCAGTATTTT. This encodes CASTPGPDTQYF. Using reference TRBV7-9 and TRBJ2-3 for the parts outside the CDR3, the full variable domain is DTGVSQNPRHKITKRGQNVTFRCDPISEHNRLYWYRQTLGQGPEFLTYFQNEAQLEKSRLLSDRFSAERPKGSFSTLEIQRTEQGDSAMYLCASTPGPDTQYFGPGTRLTVL.

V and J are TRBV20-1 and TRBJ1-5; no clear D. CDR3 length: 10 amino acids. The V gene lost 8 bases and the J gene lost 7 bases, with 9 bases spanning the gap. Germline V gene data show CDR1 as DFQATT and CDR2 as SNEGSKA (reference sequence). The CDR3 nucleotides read TGCAGTACCAGTTTCCAGCCCCAGCATTTT. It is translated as CSTSFQPQHF.

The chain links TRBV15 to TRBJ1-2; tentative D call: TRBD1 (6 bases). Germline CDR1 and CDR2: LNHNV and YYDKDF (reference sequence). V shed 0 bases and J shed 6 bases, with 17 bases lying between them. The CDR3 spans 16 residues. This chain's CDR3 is CATSREISLQGDGYTF. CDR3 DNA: TGTGCCACCAGCAGAGAGATATCGTTACAGGGTGATGGCTACACCTTC.

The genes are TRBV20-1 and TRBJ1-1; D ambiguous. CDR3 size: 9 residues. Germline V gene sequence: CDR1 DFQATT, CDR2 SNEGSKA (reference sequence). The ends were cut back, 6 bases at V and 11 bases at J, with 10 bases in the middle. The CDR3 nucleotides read TGCAGTGCAGGTACCCCCGCTTTCTTT. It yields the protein CSAGTPAFF.

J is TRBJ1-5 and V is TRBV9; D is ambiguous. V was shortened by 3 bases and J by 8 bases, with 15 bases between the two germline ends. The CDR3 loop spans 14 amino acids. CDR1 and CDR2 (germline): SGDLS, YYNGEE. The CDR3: CASSAALDGEPQHF. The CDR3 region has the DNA TGTGCCAGCAGCGCCGCCCTCGATGGGGAGCCCCAGCATTTT.

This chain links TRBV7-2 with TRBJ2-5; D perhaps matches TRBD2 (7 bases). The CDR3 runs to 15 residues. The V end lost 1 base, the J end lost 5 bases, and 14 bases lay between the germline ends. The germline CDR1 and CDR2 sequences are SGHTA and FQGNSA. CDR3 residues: CASSLVSRGGETQYF. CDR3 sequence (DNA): TGTGCCAGCAGCTTAGTGTCCAGGGGAGGGGAGACCCAGTACTTC.

The CDR3 DNA sequence: TGTGCCACCAGCAGAGATGGAGGGTCTGGAAACACCATATATTTT. This codes for CATSRDGGSGNTIYF. This chain joins TRBV15 and TRBJ1-3, with no clear D. Germline V gene data show CDR1 as LNHNV and CDR2 as YYDKDF (reference sequence). The CDR3 is 15 residues long. Trimming took off 0 bases at V and 1 base at J, with 7 bases between the two ends.